This T cell receptor (beta chain) was recovered during a study of T cell responses to AZD1222 COVID-19 vaccine. This clone has just one count. The antigen is unknown. Repertoires were generated with immunoSEQ multiplex PCR, while TCRdb's copy carries only in-frame clones and drops some. The sample consists of 90,000 to 110,000 clones, about 88% of them appearing once. Points from the study as a whole: Repertoire sampling was restricted to post-peak T cell response timepoints.

The CDR3 runs to 11 residues. V was shortened by 6 bases and J by 6 bases, with 6 bases between the two germline ends. Germline V gene lookup returns CDR1 ENHRY and CDR2 SYGVKD. The sequence came from an adult in good health. The chain joins TRBV10-3 to TRBJ2-1; D gene unclear. The source material was peripheral blood, sampled on day 0 of AZD1222 vaccination. The CDR3 here is CAISSPNEQFF. CDR3 sequence (DNA): TGTGCCATCAGCTCCCCCAATGAGCAGTTCTTC.